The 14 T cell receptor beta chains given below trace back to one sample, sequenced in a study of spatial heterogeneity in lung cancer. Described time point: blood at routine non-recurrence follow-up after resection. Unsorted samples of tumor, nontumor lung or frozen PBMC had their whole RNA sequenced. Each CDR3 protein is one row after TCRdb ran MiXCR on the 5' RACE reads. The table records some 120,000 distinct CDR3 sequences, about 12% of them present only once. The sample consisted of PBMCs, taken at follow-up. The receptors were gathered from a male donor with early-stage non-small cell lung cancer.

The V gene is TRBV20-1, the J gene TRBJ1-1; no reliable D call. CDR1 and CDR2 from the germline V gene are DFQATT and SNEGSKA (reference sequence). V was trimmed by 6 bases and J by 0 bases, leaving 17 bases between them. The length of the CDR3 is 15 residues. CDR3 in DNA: TGCAGTGCCACCCTCTTGGGAGGGATGAACACTGAAGCTTTCTTT. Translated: CSATLLGGMNTEAFF.

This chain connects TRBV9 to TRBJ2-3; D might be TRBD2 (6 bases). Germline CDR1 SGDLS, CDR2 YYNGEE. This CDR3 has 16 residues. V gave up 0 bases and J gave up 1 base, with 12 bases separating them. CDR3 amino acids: CASSVATGGGTDTQYF. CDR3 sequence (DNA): TGTGCCAGCAGCGTAGCTACAGGAGGGGGCACAGATACGCAGTATTTT.

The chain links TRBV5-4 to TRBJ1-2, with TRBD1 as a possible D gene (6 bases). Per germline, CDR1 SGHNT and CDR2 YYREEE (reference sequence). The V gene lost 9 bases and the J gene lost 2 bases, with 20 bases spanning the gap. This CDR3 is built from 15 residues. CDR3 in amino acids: CATSLQGRINYGYTF. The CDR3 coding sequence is TGTGCCACCTCCCTACAGGGTCGCATAAACTATGGCTACACCTTC.

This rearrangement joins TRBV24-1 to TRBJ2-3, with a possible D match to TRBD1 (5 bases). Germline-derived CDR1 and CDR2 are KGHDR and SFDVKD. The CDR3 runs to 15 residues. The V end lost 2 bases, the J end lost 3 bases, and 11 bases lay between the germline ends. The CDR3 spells CATSDSGIRTDTQYF. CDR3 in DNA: TGTGCCACCAGTGATTCAGGGATACGGACAGATACGCAGTATTTT.

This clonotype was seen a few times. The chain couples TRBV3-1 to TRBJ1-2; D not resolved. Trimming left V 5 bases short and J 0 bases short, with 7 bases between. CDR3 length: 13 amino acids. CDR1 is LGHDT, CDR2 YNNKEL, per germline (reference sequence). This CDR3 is CASSIHPNYGYTF. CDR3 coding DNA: TGTGCCAGCAGCATACATCCTAACTATGGCTACACCTTC.

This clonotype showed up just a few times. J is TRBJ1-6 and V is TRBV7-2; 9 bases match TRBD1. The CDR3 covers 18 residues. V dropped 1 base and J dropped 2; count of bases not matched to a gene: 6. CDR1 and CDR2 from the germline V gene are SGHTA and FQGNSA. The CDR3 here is CASSLVQGALTYNSPLHF. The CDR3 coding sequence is TGTGCCAGCAGCTTAGTACAGGGGGCATTAACCTATAATTCACCCCTCCACTTT.

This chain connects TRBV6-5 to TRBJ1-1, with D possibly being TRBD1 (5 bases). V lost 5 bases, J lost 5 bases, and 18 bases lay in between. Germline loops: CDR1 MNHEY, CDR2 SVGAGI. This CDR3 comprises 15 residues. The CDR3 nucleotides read TGTGCCAGCAGTCAGGCAGGGATAGCGGGAACTGAAGCTTTCTTT. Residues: CASSQAGIAGTEAFF.

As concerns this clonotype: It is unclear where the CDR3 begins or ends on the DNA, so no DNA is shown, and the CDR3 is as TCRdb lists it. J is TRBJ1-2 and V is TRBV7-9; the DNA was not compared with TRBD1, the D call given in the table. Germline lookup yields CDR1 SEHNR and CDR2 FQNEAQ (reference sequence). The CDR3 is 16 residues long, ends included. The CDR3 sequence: CASSTSGSTPLYGYTF.

CDR3 in DNA: TGTGCCAGCAGTATCGGGACAGGGTTCGATTCACCCCTCCACTTT. Translation: CASSIGTGFDSPLHF. The rearrangement uses TRBV12-3 or TRBV12-4 and TRBJ1-6; 9 nucleotides line up with TRBD1. V was clipped by 5 bases and J by 8 bases; unmatched bases: 7. This CDR3 comprises 15 residues.

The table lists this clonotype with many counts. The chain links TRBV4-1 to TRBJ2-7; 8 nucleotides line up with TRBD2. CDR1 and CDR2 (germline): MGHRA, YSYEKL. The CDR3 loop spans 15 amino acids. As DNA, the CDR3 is TGCGCTTCGAGGAGGGGACTAGGCCTCTCCTACGAGCAGTACTTC. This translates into CASRRGLGLSYEQYF.

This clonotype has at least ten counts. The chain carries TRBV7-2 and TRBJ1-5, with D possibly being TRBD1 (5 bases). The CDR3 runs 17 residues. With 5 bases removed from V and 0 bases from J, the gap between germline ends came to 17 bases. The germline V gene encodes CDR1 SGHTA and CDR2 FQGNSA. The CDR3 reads CASSTRASGLSNQPQHF. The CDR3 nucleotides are TGTGCCAGCAGCACTCGAGCTTCGGGGCTTAGCAATCAGCCCCAGCATTTT.

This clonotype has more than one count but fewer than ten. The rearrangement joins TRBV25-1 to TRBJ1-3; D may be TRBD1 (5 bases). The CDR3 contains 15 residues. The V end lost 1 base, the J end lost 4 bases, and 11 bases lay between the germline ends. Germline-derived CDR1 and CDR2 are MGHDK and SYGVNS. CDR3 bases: TGTGCCAGCAGTGAATCAGGGACTGCGGGAAACACCATATATTTT. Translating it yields CASSESGTAGNTIYF.

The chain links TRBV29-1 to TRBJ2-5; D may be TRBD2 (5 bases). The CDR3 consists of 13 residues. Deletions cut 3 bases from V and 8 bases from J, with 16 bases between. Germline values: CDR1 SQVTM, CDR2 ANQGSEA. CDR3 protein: CSVDPGLPFTQYF. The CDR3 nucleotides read TGCAGCGTTGATCCCGGACTCCCCTTTACCCAGTACTTC.

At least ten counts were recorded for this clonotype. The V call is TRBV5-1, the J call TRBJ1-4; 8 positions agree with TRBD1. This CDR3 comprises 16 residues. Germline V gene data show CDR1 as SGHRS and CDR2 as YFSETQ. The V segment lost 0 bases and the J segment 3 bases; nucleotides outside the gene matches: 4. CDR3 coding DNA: TGCGCCAGCAGCTTGGCCCCACAGGGGGCTAATGAAAAACTGTTTTTT. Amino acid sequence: CASSLAPQGANEKLFF.